This T cell receptor (beta chain) was sequenced for a study of post-analysis software for immune sequencing data. Study observations and caveats: Controls had lower frequencies than patients of about 5 TRBV segments, which included TRBV5-6, TRBV5-1 and TRBV20-1. For normalized Chao1 diversity, multiple sclerosis patients scored significantly lower than controls did.

J gave up 7 bases and V 5 bases, and 14 bases lay outside the gene matches. The CDR3 is made up of 16 amino acids. The germline gives CDR1 SGHRS, CDR2 YFSETQ. The authors incorporated unique molecular identifiers into the TCR beta cDNA libraries. T cells, about 0.95 to 10 million of them, yielded some 510,000 cDNA molecules. TCRdb reprocessed the PCR reads via MiXCR and lists one record per CDR3 protein. This table holds 550,000 to 700,000 distinct CDR3 sequences, 44% found once. This clonotype was counted a few times. Its specificity is not known. The chain uses TRBV5-1 and TRBJ2-1; 8 bases are shared with TRBD2. Input material: blood. The sequence was obtained from a girl between 5 and 17 years old with multiple sclerosis. DNA of the CDR3: TGCGCCAGCAGACCCGTGTCGGGGGGGGCCAGTAATGAGCAGTTCTTC. As protein: CASRPVSGGASNEQFF.